A selection of T cell receptor beta chains follows, all from one sample in a study of response to subunit inactivated influenza vaccine. MiXCR, applied by TCRdb to the RT-PCR reads, yields one record per CDR3 protein. This sample yields more than 550,000 distinct CDR3 sequences, of which roughly 12% are seen a single time; 8% to 13% belongs to the top ten. Separately, the same data were catalogued under a study of T cells expressing NK-cell markers.

Sequencing was performed on PBMCs from blood, taken on the day of vaccination. All receptors derive from a man aged 45 to 65 who received an inactivated influenza vaccine. Both conserved end residues are part of each CDR3. A D gene is named only where the DNA matches it firmly. The size of a clone is reported for some rows only, either as once, few or many, or as a class for expanded clones.

j_gene,d_gene,v_gene,abundance,CDR3nt,CDR3aa
TRBJ1-1,.,TRBV29-1,.,TGCAGCGTTTCGAAAGTGAACACTGAAGCTTTCTTT,CSVSKVNTEAFF
TRBJ1-2,.,TRBV11-2,many,TGTGCCAGCAGCTCTGGCGGGGAAGGGGGCTACACCTTC,CASSSGGEGGYTF
TRBJ2-3,.,TRBV7-2,.,TGTGCCAGCAGCCGCCCGGGAGTCCCTCATACGCAGTATTTT,CASSRPGVPHTQYF
TRBJ1-1,.,TRBV18,.,TGTGCCAGCTCACCACCGTGGGGCCCCACTGAAGCTTTCTTT,CASSPPWGPTEAFF
TRBJ2-1,.,TRBV7-6,few,TGTGCCAGCAGCTTAGGGTCCAGACACAATGAGCAGTTCTTC,CASSLGSRHNEQFF
TRBJ2-3,.,TRBV20-1,.,TGCAGTGCTAATGCCCCACAGGTGGGGAACACAGATACGCAGTATTTT,CSANAPQVGNTDTQYF
TRBJ2-1,TRBD2,TRBV7-9,few,TGTGCCAGCAGCTTTTCGGCGGGAGCGGGCTACAATGAGCAGTTCTTC,CASSFSAGAGYNEQFF
TRBJ1-1,TRBD1,TRBV29-1,few,TGCAGCGCCAACAGGGGGCAGAACACTGAAGCTTTCTTT,CSANRGQNTEAFF
TRBJ2-3,.,TRBV7-2,.,TGTGCCAGCAGCCCCACCTTAGTCGGCGGCACAGATACGCAGTATTTT,CASSPTLVGGTDTQYF
TRBJ2-7,.,TRBV9,few,TGTGCCAGCAGCGTCGGTTGGGATGAACTCTACGAGCAGTACTTC,CASSVGWDELYEQYF
TRBJ2-7,TRBD1,TRBV9,.,TGTGCCAGCAGCCCCGGGACAGGGTTTCTCGAGCAGTACTTC,CASSPGTGFLEQYF
TRBJ1-2,TRBD1,TRBV4-1,few,TGCGCCAGCAGCCAAGATCAAAAAGGGGGCGCTTATGGCTACACCTTC,CASSQDQKGGAYGYTF
TRBJ2-3,.,TRBV5-1,.,TGCGCCAGCAGCTTGGAGACGGTAGGGACAGATACGCAGTATTTT,CASSLETVGTDTQYF
TRBJ2-5,TRBD1,TRBV6-5,.,TGTGCCAGCAGTTACAGGGACAGAAGGCAAGAGACCCAGTACTTC,CASSYRDRRQETQYF
TRBJ2-5,TRBD1,TRBV20-1,.,TGCAGTGCCCGTGGACAGGGGGGTCCGAAGACCCAGTACTTC,CSARGQGGPKTQYF
TRBJ1-2,.,TRBV28,few,TGTGCCAGCAGGACCACCGGAGGGGACTATGGCTACACCTTC,CASRTTGGDYGYTF
TRBJ2-1,TRBD2,TRBV9,many,TGTGCCAGCAGCGTACCAGCGGGAGGGTACAATGAGCAGTTCTTC,CASSVPAGGYNEQFF
TRBJ2-7,TRBD1,TRBV3-1,few,TGTGCCAGCAGTCGACAGGGTATCGAGCAGTACTTC,CASSRQGIEQYF
TRBJ2-7,.,TRBV20-1,.,TGCAGTGCTAGAGATGCCCCTCGTGACACCGACGAGCAGTACTTC,CSARDAPRDTDEQYF
TRBJ2-2,.,TRBV19,few,TGTGCCAGTAGTATCATCAACATACTTAGGACCGGGGAGCTGTTTTTT,CASSIINILRTGELFF
TRBJ1-5,.,TRBV20-1,.,TGCAGTGCTAGAGCGGGTAGAAGGCAGCCCCAGCATTTT,CSARAGRRQPQHF
TRBJ2-2,.,TRBV7-9,.,TGTGCCAGCAGCTTAAGCAGGGGACCCGAACACACCGGGGAGCTGTTTTTT,CASSLSRGPEHTGELFF
TRBJ2-1,.,TRBV14,few,TGTGCCAGCAGCCCCACAGGGAGATCCTACAATGAGCAGTTCTTC,CASSPTGRSYNEQFF
TRBJ2-1,TRBD2,TRBV11-2,few,TGTGCCAGTAGCCGTGGACTAGCGGGGGGGCAGGAGGGCTACAATGAGCAGTTCTTC,CASSRGLAGGQEGYNEQFF
TRBJ1-1,.,TRBV7-9,few,TGTGCCAGCAGCAAAACCAGGGAGAACACTGAAGCTTTCTTT,CASSKTRENTEAFF
TRBJ2-1,TRBD2,TRBV30,.,TGTGCCTGGAGGGGGCTAGCGGGAGCCTACAATGAGCAGTTCTTC,CAWRGLAGAYNEQFF
TRBJ2-2,.,TRBV24-1,.,TGTGCCACCAGTTTCACAGGGAACACCGGGGAGCTGTTTTTT,CATSFTGNTGELFF
TRBJ2-3,TRBD1,TRBV24-1,.,TGTGCCACCAGTGACGTCAGAGGGGGCTTGGGCGCAGATACGCAGTATTTT,CATSDVRGGLGADTQYF
TRBJ2-7,TRBD1,TRBV7-2,few,TGTGCCAGCAGCTTGTCAGGGGGCCTTGCCTACGAGCAGTACTTC,CASSLSGGLAYEQYF
TRBJ1-3,.,TRBV11-3,.,TGTGCCAGCAGCCCTTCCACAGGAAACACCATATATTTT,CASSPSTGNTIYF
TRBJ2-7,.,TRBV30,.,TGTGCCTGGAGTGTTCGAAGCGGGACACCGAACTCCTACGAGCAGTACTTC,CAWSVRSGTPNSYEQYF
TRBJ2-5,TRBD2,TRBV7-2,few,TGTGCCAGCAGCTCCAGTCTAGCGGGGGGGCAAGAGACCCAGTACTTC,CASSSSLAGGQETQYF
TRBJ2-6,TRBD2,TRBV9,.,TGTGCCAGCAGCGTAGCTACGGGGGGCTCTGGGGCCAACGTCCTGACTTTC,CASSVATGGSGANVLTF
TRBJ1-1,.,TRBV5-1,.,TGCGCCAGCAGCTTGGATGGGGACACTGAAGCTTTCTTT,CASSLDGDTEAFF
TRBJ2-1,TRBD1,TRBV29-1,few,TGCAGCGTTGAAGGGTTCCCGGGACAGGGGAACTATGAGCAGTTCTTC,CSVEGFPGQGNYEQFF